Presented here are 13 T cell receptor beta chains from one specimen sequenced in a study of shared clonotypes between healthy human individuals. TCRdb keeps only in-frame clones here, not all; method: immunoSEQ multiplex PCR. The table has almost 750,000 clones, 72% seen once. The sequencing sample was made of memory CD4+ T cells sorted from blood. Indicated subset: CD45RA-negative fraction. The receptor source for this set is a woman in her 30s in good health.

This clone was recorded once. This chain links TRBV28 with TRBJ2-1; D remains ambiguous. The V end was cut by 3 bases, the J end by 8 bases, with 17 bases between. The CDR3 is made up of 15 amino acids. Germline CDR1 and CDR2: MDHEN and SYDVKM. CDR3 coding DNA: TGTGCCAGCAGTTTTGCCGTTAGCTTGCAACATGAGCAGTTCTTC. This translates into CASSFAVSLQHEQFF.

V usage is TRBV7-9 and J usage is TRBJ1-1; perhaps TRBD1 as D (5 bases). CDR3 length: 15 amino acids. Trimming took 6 bases from V and 6 from J, leaving 20 bases between them. Germline V lookup: CDR1 SEHNR, CDR2 FQNEAQ (reference sequence). This chain's CDR3 is CASRGDGQWGSEAFF. Written as DNA, the CDR3 is TGTGCCAGCAGGGGGGACGGGCAGTGGGGTTCTGAAGCTTTCTTT.

This chain connects TRBV4-1 to TRBJ2-7; 9 nucleotides match TRBD2. This CDR3 contains 16 residues. From germline, CDR1 is MGHRA and CDR2 YSYEKL. Trimming cost V 0 bases and J 7 bases; bases outside gene matches: 10. CDR3 protein: CASSQEVAGDRGEQYF. Written as DNA, the CDR3 is TGCGCCAGCAGCCAAGAGGTAGCGGGGGACCGGGGGGAGCAGTACTTC.

About this clone itself: Other DNA sequences from this sample encode an identical CDR3 as well. The V call is TRBV5-1, the J call TRBJ1-3; the match to TRBD1 covers 7 bases. The CDR3 has 15 amino acids. The V and J ends lost 4 bases and 0 bases, in that order; junction bases with no gene match: 4. The germline V gene has CDR1 SGHRS and CDR2 YFSETQ. The CDR3 nucleotides are TGCGCCAGCAGCCGGGACAGTAGCTCTGGAAACACCATATATTTT. The encoded protein is CASSRDSSSGNTIYF. The variable domain in full, with the rest retrieved from reference TRBV5-1 and TRBJ1-3, is KAGVTQTPRYLIKTRGQQVTLSCSPISGHRSVSWYQQTPGQGLQFLFEYFSETQRNKGNFPGRFSGRQFSNSRSEMNVSTLELGDSALYLCASSRDSSSGNTIYFGEGSWLTVV.

The V gene is TRBV7-7, the J gene TRBJ2-7; D ambiguous. The V gene lost 5 bases and the J gene lost 0 bases, with 8 bases spanning the gap. The CDR3 consists of 13 residues. Germline CDR1 reads SSHAT; CDR2 reads FNYEAQ (reference sequence). CDR3 sequence (DNA): TGTGCCAGCAGCCCCCGGACCTCCTACGAGCAGTACTTC. It translates to CASSPRTSYEQYF. Looking up the rest from reference TRBV7-7 and TRBJ2-7 gives the full variable domain: GAGVSQSPRYKVTKRGQDVTLRCDPISSHATLYWYQQALGQGPEFLTYFNYEAQPDKSGLPSDRFSAERPEGSISTLTIQRTEQRDSAMYRCASSPRTSYEQYFGPGTRLTVT.

This chain links TRBV7-2 with TRBJ2-7, with 7 bases aligning to TRBD2. The V segment lost 5 bases and the J segment 0 bases; nucleotides outside the gene matches: 4. Per the germline V gene, CDR1 is SGHTA and CDR2 is FQGNSA. This CDR3 is 14 amino acids long. In DNA, the CDR3 is TGTGCCAGCAGCGAACTAGCGAACTCCTACGAGCAGTACTTC. Amino acids: CASSELANSYEQYF.

The chain links TRBV9 to TRBJ1-5; unclear D gene. The V end lost 0 bases, the J end lost 3 bases, and 4 bases lay between the germline ends. The germline CDR1 and CDR2 sequences are SGDLS and YYNGEE. The CDR3 sequence is 13 residues long. The CDR3 region has the DNA TGTGCCAGCAGCGTAGGATACAATCAGCCCCAGCATTTT. This codes for CASSVGYNQPQHF.

The gene calls are TRBV4-2 and TRBJ2-6; D may be TRBD2 (5 bases). V lost 3 bases to trimming and J lost 0 bases, with 9 bases between them. The germline CDR1 and CDR2 sequences are LGHNA and YNFKEQ. CDR3 length: 16 residues. Here the CDR3 DNA reads TGTGCCAGCAGCCAGCAAAGCGGCTCTGGGGCCAACGTCCTGACTTTC. It codes for CASSQQSGSGANVLTF.

This sequence joins TRBV11-2 and TRBJ1-3; tentative D call: TRBD1 (6 bases). V dropped 5 bases and J dropped 3 bases, with 14 bases sitting between them. Germline assignment: CDR1 SGHAT and CDR2 FQNNGV. This CDR3 has 15 amino acids. The CDR3 region is CASSQAGAGGNTIYF. CDR3 coding DNA: TGTGCCAGCAGCCAGGCGGGGGCAGGTGGAAACACCATATATTTT.

This clone has a handful of counts. The chain couples TRBV9 to TRBJ2-3, with no clear D. The germline CDR1 and CDR2 sequences are SGDLS and YYNGEE. V lost 0 bases, J lost 2 bases, and 13 bases lay in between. This CDR3 is 16 amino acids long. In DNA, the CDR3 is TGTGCCAGCAGCGTAGGGTTGTCGGCAGACACAGATACGCAGTATTTT. Protein product: CASSVGLSADTDTQYF. The entire variable domain, with the rest obtained from reference TRBV9 and TRBJ2-3, is as follows: DSGVTQTPKHLITATGQRVTLRCSPRSGDLSVYWYQQSLDQGLQFLIQYYNGEERAKGNILERFSAQQFPDLHSELNLSSLELGDSALYFCASSVGLSADTDTQYFGPGTRLTVL.

This clone has a handful of counts. The chain joins TRBV2 to TRBJ2-3; 14 bases are shared with TRBD2. CDR1 is SNHLY and CDR2 is FYNNEI in the germline V gene. Losses at the gene ends were 5 bases for V and 4 bases for J; bases not matched to a gene: 8. The CDR3 has 17 amino acids. The DNA of the CDR3 is TGTGCCAGCAGTCCCGGGACTAGCGGGAGAATGGCAGATACGCAGTATTTT. It codes for CASSPGTSGRMADTQYF. Full variable domain (missing parts from reference TRBV2 and TRBJ2-3): EPEVTQTPSHQVTQMGQEVILRCVPISNHLYFYWYRQILGQKVEFLVSFYNNEISEKSEIFDDQFSVERPDGSNFTLKIRSTKLEDSAMYFCASSPGTSGRMADTQYFGPGTRLTVL.

This clone has a handful of counts. V and J are TRBV5-1 and TRBJ2-3; D possibly corresponds to TRBD2 (5 bases). Per germline, CDR1 SGHRS and CDR2 YFSETQ. The CDR3 loop spans 15 amino acids. The V and J ends lost 0 bases and 1 base respectively, with 9 bases between them. The CDR3 sequence is CASSLVSVGTDTQYF. CDR3 bases: TGCGCCAGCAGCTTGGTTAGCGTCGGCACAGATACGCAGTATTTT. Variable domain in full (rest from reference TRBV5-1 and TRBJ2-3): KAGVTQTPRYLIKTRGQQVTLSCSPISGHRSVSWYQQTPGQGLQFLFEYFSETQRNKGNFPGRFSGRQFSNSRSEMNVSTLELGDSALYLCASSLVSVGTDTQYFGPGTRLTVL.

The chain uses TRBV6-1 and TRBJ2-6; D unclear. CDR3 length: 17 residues. Between the trimmed V and J ends, which lost 3 bases and 0 bases, there was a span of 12 bases. Germline V CDR1 and CDR2: MNHNS, SASEGT. CDR3 coding DNA: TGTGCCAGCAGTGATAGCTCCAGACTCTCTGGGGCCAACGTCCTGACTTTC. It translates to CASSDSSRLSGANVLTF.